Below are 3 T cell receptor beta chains sequenced from a single sample in a study of identical twins. TCRdb re-called the 5' RACE reads with MiXCR, one entry per CDR3 protein. The table lists under 1 million distinct CDR3 sequences, roughly an eighth of them singletons, with around 1.6% in the top ten. This same sample was also part of a study on yellow fever vaccine responses in identical twins.

Sequencing was performed on PBMCs. These receptors all stem from a woman aged 18-30 years in good health.

The chain links TRBV6-5 to TRBJ2-7; D is possibly TRBD1 or TRBD2 (5 bases each). The CDR3 length is 16 residues. V was clipped by 2 bases and J by 3 bases, with 17 bases between them. The germline V gene encodes CDR1 MNHEY and CDR2 SVGAGI. The CDR3 coding sequence is TGTGCCAGCAGTTACGGGGGAAAGATTACATACTACGAGCAGTACTTC. This sequence encodes CASSYGGKITYYEQYF.

V gene TRBV29-1 combines with J gene TRBJ2-7; possible D gene TRBD1, 6 bases. This CDR3 is 13 amino acids long. The V gene lost 7 bases and the J gene lost 2 bases, with 15 bases spanning the gap. From germline, CDR1 is SQVTM and CDR2 ANQGSEA. CDR3 loop: CSAQDRYTYEQYF. The DNA of the CDR3 is TGCAGCGCCCAAGACAGGTACACCTACGAGCAGTACTTC.

The chain links TRBV27 to TRBJ2-4, with D perhaps TRBD2 (6 bases). With 7 bases removed from V and 4 bases from J, the gap between germline ends came to 17 bases. Germline CDR1 and CDR2: MNHEY and SMNVEV (reference sequence). The CDR3 is 15 residues long. The CDR3 sequence is CASTKYGAGKNIQYF. In nucleotides, the CDR3 is TGTGCCAGCACCAAATATGGAGCGGGTAAAAACATTCAGTACTTC.